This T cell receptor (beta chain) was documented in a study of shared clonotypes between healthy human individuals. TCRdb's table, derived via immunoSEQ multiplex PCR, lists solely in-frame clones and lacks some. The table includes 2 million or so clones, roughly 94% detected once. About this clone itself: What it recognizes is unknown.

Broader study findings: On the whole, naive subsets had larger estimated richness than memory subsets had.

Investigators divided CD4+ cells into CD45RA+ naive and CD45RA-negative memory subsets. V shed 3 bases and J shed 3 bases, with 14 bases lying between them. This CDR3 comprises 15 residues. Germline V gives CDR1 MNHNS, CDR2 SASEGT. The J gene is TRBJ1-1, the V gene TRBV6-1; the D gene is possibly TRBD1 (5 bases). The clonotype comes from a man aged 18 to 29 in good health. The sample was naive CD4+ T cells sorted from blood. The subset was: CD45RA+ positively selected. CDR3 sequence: CASSEGPGLYTEAFF. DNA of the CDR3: TGTGCCAGCAGTGAGGGGCCAGGGTTGTACACTGAAGCTTTCTTT.